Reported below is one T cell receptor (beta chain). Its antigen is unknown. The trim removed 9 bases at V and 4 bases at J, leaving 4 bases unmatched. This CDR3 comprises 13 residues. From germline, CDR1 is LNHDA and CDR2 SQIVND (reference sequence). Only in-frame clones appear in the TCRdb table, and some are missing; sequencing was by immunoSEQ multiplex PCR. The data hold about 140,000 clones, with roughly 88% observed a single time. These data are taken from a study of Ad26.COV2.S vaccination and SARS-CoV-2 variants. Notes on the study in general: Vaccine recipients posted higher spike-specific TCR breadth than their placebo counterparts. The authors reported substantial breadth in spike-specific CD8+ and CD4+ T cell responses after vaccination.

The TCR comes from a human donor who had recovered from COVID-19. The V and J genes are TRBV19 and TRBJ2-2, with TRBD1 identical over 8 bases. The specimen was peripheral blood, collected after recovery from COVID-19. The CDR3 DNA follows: TGTGCCAGCACAGGGGGGCCCACCGGGGAGCTGTTTTTT. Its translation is CASTGGPTGELFF.